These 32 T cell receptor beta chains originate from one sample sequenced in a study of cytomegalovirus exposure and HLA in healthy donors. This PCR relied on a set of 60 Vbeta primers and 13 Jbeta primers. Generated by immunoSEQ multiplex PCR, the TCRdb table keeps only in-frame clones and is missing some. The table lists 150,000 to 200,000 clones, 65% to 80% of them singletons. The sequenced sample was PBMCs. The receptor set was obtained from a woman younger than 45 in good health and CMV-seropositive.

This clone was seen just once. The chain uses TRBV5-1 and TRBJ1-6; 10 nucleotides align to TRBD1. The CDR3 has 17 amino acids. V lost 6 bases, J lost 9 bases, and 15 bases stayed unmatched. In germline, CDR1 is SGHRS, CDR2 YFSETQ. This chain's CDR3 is CASTPSPPGQGISPLHF. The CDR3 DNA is TGCGCCAGCACTCCTTCCCCTCCGGGACAGGGGATTTCACCCCTCCACTTT.

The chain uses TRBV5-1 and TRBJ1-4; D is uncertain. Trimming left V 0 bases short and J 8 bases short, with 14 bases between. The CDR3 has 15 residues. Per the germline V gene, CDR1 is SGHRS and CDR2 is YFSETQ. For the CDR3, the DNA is TGCGCCAGCAGCTTGGTTGGATACGGGGAGGAAAAACTGTTTTTT. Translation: CASSLVGYGEEKLFF.

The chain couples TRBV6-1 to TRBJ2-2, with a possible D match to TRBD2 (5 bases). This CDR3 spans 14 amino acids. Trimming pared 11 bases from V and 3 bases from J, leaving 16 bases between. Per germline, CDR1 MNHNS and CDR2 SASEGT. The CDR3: CAGLRAPYTGELFF. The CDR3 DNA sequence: TGTGCCGGATTGAGGGCACCTTACACCGGGGAGCTGTTTTTT.

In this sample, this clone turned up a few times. For the CDR3, the DNA is TGTGCCAGCAGTGGCGGGGTAGGGAGCAATCAGCCCCAGCATTTT. This encodes CASSGGVGSNQPQHF. V gene TRBV2 combines with J gene TRBJ1-5; D ambiguous. CDR3 length: 15 amino acids. V lost 4 bases, J lost 1 base, and 11 bases lay in between. Per the germline V gene, CDR1 is SNHLY and CDR2 is FYNNEI.

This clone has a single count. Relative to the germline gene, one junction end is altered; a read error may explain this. The DNA for the CDR3 is TGTGCCAACTCACCTAACAGGGACACCGGGGAGCTGTTTTTT. Protein: CANSPNRDTGELFF. This sequence joins TRBV18 and TRBJ2-2, with D maybe TRBD1 (6 bases). Looked up from germline, CDR1 is KGHSH and CDR2 is LQKENI. CDR3 size: 14 residues.

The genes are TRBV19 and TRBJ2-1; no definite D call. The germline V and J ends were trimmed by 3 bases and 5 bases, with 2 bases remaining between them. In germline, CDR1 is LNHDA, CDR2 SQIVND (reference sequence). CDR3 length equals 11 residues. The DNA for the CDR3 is TGTGCCAGTAGTATCAACAATGAGCAGTTCTTC. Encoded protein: CASSINNEQFF.

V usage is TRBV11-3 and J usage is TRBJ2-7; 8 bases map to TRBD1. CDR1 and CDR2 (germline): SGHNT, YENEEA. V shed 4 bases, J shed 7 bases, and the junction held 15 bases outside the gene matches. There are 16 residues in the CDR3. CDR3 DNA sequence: TGTGCCAGCAGCTCCGGACAGGGCCGGGGTCTGGGAGAGCAGTACTTC. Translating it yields CASSSGQGRGLGEQYF.

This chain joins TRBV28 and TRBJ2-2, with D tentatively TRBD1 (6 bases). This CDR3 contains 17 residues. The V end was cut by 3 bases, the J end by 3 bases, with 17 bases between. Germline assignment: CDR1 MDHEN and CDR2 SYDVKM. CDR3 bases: TGTGCCAGCAGTTTCCCCCAGGGGTGGATGGACACCGGGGAGCTGTTTTTT. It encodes CASSFPQGWMDTGELFF.

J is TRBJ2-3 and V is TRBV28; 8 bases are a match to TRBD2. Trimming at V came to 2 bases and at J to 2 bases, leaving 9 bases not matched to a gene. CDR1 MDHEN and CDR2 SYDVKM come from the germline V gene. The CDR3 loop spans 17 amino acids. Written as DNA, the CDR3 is TGTGCCAGCAGTTTAGGAGTCGGGGGGGCCCTCACAGATACGCAGTATTTT. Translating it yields CASSLGVGGALTDTQYF.

CDR3: CASSLRGLAGNEQFF. DNA of the CDR3: TGTGCCAGCAGCTTGCGGGGACTAGCGGGGAATGAGCAGTTCTTC. The genes are TRBV11-3 and TRBJ2-1, with 13 bases aligning to TRBD2. Per the germline V gene, CDR1 is SGHNT and CDR2 is YENEEA. The CDR3 runs 15 residues. Trimming at V came to 3 bases and at J to 7 bases, leaving 3 bases not matched to a gene.

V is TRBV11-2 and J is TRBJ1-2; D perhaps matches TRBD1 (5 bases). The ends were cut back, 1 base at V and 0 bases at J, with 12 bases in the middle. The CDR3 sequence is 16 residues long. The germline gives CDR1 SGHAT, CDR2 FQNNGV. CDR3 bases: TGTGCCAGCAGCTTAGTCGGAGGGACGACTAACTATGGCTACACCTTC. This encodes CASSLVGGTTNYGYTF.

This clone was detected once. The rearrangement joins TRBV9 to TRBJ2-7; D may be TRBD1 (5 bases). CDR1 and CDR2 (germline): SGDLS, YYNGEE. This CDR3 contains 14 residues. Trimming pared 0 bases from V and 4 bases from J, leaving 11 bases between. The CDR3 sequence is CASSVDWGSYEQYF. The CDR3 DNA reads TGTGCCAGCAGCGTAGACTGGGGCAGTTACGAGCAGTACTTC. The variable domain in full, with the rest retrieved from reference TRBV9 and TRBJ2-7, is DSGVTQTPKHLITATGQRVTLRCSPRSGDLSVYWYQQSLDQGLQFLIQYYNGEERAKGNILERFSAQQFPDLHSELNLSSLELGDSALYFCASSVDWGSYEQYFGPGTRLTVT.

The CDR3 sequence is CASSERSGTSGGVNEQFF. CDR3 nucleotide sequence: TGTGCCAGCAGCGAGAGATCCGGGACTAGCGGGGGGGTCAATGAGCAGTTCTTC. This chain joins TRBV9 and TRBJ2-1, with 16 bases matching TRBD2. This CDR3 is 18 amino acids long. The ends lost 3 bases at V and 6 bases at J; junction bases unmatched: 9. The germline CDR1 and CDR2 sequences are SGDLS and YYNGEE.

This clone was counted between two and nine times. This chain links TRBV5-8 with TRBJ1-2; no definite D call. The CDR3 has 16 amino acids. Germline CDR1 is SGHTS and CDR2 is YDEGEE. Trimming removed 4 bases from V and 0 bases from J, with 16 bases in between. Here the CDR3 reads CASSPAMRGANYGYTF. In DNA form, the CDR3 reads TGTGCCAGCAGCCCCGCGATGCGCGGGGCTAACTATGGCTACACCTTC.

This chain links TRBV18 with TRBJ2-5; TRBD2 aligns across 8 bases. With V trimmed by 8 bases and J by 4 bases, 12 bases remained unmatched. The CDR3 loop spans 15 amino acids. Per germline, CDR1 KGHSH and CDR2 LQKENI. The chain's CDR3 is CASTRVRGAGETQYF. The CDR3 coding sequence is TGTGCCAGCACACGGGTGCGGGGGGCAGGAGAGACCCAGTACTTC.

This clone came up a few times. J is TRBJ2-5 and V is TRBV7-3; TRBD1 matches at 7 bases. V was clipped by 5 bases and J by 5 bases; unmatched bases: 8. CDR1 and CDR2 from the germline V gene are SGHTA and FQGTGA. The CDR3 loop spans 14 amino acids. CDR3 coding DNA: TGTGCCAGCAGCCCTGTAGGGGGCCTCGAGACCCAGTACTTC. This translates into CASSPVGGLETQYF.

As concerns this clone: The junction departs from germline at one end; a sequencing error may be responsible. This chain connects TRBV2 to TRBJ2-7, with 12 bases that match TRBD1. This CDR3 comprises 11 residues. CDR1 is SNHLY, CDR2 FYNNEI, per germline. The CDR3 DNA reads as TGTGCCAGCAGGGGGACAGGGGGCACAGACTTC. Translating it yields CASRGTGGTDF.

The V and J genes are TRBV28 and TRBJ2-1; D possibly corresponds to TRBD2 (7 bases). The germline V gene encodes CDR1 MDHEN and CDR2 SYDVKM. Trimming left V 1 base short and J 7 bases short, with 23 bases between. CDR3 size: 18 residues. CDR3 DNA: TGTGCCAGCAGTTTATCCTACTTTGGGGGGGGGCCATATAATGAGCAGTTCTTC. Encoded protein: CASSLSYFGGGPYNEQFF.

DNA for the CDR3: TGTGCCAGCAGCTTAGCCCCCTCAGGAACCTCGGATGAAAAACTGTTTTTT. This gives the protein CASSLAPSGTSDEKLFF. This chain connects TRBV7-9 to TRBJ1-4; no reliable D call. The CDR3 is 17 amino acids. Germline V gives CDR1 SEHNR, CDR2 FQNEAQ (reference sequence). Between the trimmed V and J ends, which lost 0 bases and 6 bases, there was a span of 17 bases.

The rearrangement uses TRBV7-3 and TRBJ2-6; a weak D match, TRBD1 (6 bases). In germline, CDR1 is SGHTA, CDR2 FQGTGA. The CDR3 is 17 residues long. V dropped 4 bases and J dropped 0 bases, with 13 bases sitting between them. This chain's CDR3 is CASSSQYRDSGANVLTF. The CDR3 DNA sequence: TGTGCCAGCAGCTCGCAATACAGGGACTCTGGGGCCAACGTCCTGACTTTC.

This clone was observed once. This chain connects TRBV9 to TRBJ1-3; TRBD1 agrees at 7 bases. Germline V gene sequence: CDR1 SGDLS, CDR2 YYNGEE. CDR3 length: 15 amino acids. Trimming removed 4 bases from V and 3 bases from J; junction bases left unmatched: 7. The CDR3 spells CASSRDSDGGNTIYF. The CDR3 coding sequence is TGTGCCAGCAGCCGGGACAGCGATGGTGGAAACACCATATATTTT.

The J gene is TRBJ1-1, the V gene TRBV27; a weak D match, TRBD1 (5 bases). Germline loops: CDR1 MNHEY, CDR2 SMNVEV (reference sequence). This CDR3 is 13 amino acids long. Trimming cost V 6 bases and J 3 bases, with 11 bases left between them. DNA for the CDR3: TGTGCCAGCAGAGGTCTAGGGGACACTGAAGCTTTCTTT. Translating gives CASRGLGDTEAFF.

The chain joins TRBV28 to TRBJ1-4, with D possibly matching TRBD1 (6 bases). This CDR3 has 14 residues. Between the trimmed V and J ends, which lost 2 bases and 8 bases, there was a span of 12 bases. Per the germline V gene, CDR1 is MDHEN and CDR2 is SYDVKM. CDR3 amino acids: CASSLRGRDEKLFF. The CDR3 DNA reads TGTGCCAGCAGTTTAAGGGGGAGAGACGAAAAACTGTTTTTT.

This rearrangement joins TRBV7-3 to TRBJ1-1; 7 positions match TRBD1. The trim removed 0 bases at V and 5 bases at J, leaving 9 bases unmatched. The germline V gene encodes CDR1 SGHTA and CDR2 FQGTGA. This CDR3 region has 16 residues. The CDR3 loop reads CASSLTGGGRRTEAFF. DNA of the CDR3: TGTGCCAGCAGCTTAACAGGGGGCGGAAGGCGGACTGAAGCTTTCTTT.

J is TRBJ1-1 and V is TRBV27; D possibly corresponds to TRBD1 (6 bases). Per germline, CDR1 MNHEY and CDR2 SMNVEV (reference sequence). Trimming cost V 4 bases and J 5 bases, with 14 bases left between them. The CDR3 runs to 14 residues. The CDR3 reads CASSSNRARTEAFF. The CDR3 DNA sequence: TGTGCCAGCAGTTCAAACAGGGCCCGGACTGAAGCTTTCTTT.

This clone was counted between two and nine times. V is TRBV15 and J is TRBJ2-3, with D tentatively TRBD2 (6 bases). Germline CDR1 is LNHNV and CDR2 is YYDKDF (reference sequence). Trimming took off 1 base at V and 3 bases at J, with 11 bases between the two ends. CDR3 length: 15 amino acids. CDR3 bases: TGTGCCACCAGCAGAGCGGCGGGGTCAACAGATACGCAGTATTTT. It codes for CATSRAAGSTDTQYF.

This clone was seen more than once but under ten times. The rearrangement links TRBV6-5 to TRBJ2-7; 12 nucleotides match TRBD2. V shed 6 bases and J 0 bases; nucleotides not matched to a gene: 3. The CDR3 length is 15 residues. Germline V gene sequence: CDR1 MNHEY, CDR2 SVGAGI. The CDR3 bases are TGTGCCAGCAGCATGACTAGCGGGAGCTCCTACGAGCAGTACTTC. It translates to CASSMTSGSSYEQYF.

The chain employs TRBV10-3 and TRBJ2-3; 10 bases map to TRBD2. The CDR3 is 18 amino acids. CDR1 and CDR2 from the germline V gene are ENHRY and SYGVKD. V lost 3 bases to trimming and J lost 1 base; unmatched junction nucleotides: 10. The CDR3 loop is CAISETIFTSGGTDTQYF. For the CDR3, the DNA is TGTGCCATCAGTGAAACAATCTTCACTAGCGGGGGCACAGATACGCAGTATTTT.

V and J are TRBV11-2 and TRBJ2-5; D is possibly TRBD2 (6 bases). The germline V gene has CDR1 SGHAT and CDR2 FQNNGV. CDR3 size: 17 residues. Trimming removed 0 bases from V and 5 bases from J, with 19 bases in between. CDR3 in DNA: TGTGCCAGCAGCTTAGATTTTAGGGGACTTGTCTCCGAGACCCAGTACTTC. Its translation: CASSLDFRGLVSETQYF.

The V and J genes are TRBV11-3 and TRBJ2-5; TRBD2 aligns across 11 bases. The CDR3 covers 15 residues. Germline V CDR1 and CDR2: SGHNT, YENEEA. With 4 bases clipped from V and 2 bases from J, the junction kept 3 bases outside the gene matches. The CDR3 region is CASSSRTSGQETQYF. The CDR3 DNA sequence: TGTGCCAGCAGCTCCAGGACTAGCGGGCAAGAGACCCAGTACTTC.

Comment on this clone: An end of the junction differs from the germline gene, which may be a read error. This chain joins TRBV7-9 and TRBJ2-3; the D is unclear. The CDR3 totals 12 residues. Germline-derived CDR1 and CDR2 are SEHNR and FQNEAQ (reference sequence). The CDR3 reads CSSSLVLDTQYF. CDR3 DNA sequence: TGTTCCAGCAGCTTAGTTCTGGATACGCAGTATTTT.

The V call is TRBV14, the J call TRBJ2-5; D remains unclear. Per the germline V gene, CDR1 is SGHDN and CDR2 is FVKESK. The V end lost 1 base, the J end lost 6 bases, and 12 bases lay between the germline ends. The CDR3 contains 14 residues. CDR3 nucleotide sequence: TGTGCCAGCAGCCAAGTCGACTCCCCTCAGACCCAGTACTTC. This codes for CASSQVDSPQTQYF.